This TCR beta chain emerged from a study of response to subunit inactivated influenza vaccine. Per the germline V gene, CDR1 is LGHNA and CDR2 is YNFKEQ. The CDR3 has 18 amino acids. V was pared by 0 bases and J by 4 bases, with 9 bases of the junction left unmatched. One entry per CDR3 protein results from TCRdb running MiXCR on the RT-PCR reads. This table holds 200,000 to 300,000 distinct CDR3 sequences, over 9% found once. Whole-study findings and limits: Authors suggested that a seasonal influenza vaccination recruits few new T cells each time.

Only a few counts were recorded for this clonotype. Its antigen is as yet unknown. This sequence originates from a man aged 45-65 years who received an inactivated influenza vaccine. The specimen comprised non-naive T cells sorted from PBMCs, sampled roughly 2 weeks before vaccination. This chain links TRBV4-2 with TRBJ2-1; 10 nucleotides align to TRBD2. The CDR3 region is CASSQESGGAWGYNEQFF. In nucleotides, the CDR3 is TGTGCCAGCAGCCAAGAAAGCGGGGGGGCCTGGGGTTACAATGAGCAGTTCTTC.